This record concerns one TCR beta chain sequence. The antigen remains unidentified. This CDR3 is also generated by other DNA sequences in the sample. Naive CD45RA+ and memory CD45RA-negative subsets were split from CD4+ cells. V lost 5 bases to trimming and J lost 4 bases, with 11 bases between them. Germline CDR1 is LGHNT and CDR2 is FRNRAP. The CDR3 extends over 13 amino acids. The genomic DNA of each subset was split evenly across several immunoSEQ plates. Original analysis: Filtering differed, since immunoSEQ gave only junction sequences and no quality scores. Using immunoSEQ multiplex PCR, the repertoire was profiled, and TCRdb retains in-frame clones only, with some absent. The DNA was the basis for D and trimming; V, J and clone size are from that table. This sample has 2,500,000 or so clones, with approximately 94% found just once. This sample is part of a study of shared clonotypes between healthy human individuals.

Study conclusions and caveats: Against clonotypes common to all four donors, non-shared ones had lower generation probabilities.

The sequence derives from a man aged 18 to 35 in good health. V and J are TRBV12-5 and TRBJ1-1; weak D call: TRBD1 (5 bases). The sample comprised naive CD4+ T cells sorted from blood. Subset noted: CD45RA+ positively selected. The CDR3 reads CASGLSGGTEAFF. Here the CDR3 DNA reads TGTGCTAGTGGTCTATCGGGGGGCACTGAAGCTTTCTTT.